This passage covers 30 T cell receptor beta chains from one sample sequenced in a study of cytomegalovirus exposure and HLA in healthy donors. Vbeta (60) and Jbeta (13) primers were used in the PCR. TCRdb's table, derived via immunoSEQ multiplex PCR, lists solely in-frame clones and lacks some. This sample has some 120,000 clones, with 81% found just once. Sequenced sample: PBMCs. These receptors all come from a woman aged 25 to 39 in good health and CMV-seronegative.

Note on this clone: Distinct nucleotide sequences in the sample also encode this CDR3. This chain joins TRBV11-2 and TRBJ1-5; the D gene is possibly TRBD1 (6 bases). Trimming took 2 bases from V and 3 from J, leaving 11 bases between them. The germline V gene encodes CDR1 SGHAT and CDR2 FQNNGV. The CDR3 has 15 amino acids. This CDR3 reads CASSLSSGHNQPQHF. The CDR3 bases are TGTGCCAGCAGCTTAAGTTCGGGACACAATCAGCCCCAGCATTTT.

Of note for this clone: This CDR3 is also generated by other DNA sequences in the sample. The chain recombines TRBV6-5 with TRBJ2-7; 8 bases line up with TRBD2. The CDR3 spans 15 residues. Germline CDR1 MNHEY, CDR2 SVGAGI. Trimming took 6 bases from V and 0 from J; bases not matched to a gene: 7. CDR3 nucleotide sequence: TGTGCCAGCAGCTACCTAGCGGGTAGCTCCTACGAGCAGTACTTC. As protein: CASSYLAGSSYEQYF.

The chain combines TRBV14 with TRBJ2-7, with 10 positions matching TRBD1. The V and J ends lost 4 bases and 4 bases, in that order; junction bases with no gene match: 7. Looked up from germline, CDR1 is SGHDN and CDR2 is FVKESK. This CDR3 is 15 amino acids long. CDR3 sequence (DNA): TGTGCCAGCAGCCGACGACAGGGGGCACGGTACGAGCAGTACTTC. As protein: CASSRRQGARYEQYF.

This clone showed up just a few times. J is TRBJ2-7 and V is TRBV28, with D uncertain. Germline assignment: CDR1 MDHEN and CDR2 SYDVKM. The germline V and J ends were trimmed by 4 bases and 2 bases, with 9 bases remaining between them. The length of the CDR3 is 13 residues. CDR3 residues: CASSSPEPYEQYF. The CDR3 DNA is TGTGCCAGCAGTTCCCCAGAACCCTACGAGCAGTACTTC.

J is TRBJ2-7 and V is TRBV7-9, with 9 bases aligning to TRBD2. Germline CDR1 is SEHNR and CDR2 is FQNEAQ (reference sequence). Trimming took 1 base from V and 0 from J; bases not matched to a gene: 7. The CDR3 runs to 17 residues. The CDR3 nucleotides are TGTGCCAGCAGCTTAGGGCGGGCTAGCGGGATCTCCTACGAGCAGTACTTC. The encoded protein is CASSLGRASGISYEQYF.

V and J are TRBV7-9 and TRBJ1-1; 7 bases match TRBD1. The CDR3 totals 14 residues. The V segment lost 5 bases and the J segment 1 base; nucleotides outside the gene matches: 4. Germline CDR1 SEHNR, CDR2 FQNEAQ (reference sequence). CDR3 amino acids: CASSQGTANTEAFF. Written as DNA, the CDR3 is TGTGCCAGCAGCCAAGGGACAGCGAACACTGAAGCTTTCTTT. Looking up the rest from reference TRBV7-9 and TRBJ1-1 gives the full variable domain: DTGVSQNPRHKITKRGQNVTFRCDPISEHNRLYWYRQTLGQGPEFLTYFQNEAQLEKSRLLSDRFSAERPKGSFSTLEIQRTEQGDSAMYLCASSQGTANTEAFFGQGTRLTVV.

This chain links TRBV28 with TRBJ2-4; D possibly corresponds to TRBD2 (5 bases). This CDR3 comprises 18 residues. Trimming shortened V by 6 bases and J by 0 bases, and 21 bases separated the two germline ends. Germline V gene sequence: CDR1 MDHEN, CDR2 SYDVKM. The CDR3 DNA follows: TGTGCCAGCAGCGATACTCGCCTCACGGGATTAGCCAAAAACATTCAGTACTTC. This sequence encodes CASSDTRLTGLAKNIQYF.

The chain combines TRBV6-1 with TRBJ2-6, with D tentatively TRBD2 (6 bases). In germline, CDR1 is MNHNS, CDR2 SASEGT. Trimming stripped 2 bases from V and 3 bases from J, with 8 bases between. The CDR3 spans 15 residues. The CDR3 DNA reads TGTGCCAGCAGTGAATTCGGGGGTGGGGCCAACGTCCTGACTTTC. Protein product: CASSEFGGGANVLTF.

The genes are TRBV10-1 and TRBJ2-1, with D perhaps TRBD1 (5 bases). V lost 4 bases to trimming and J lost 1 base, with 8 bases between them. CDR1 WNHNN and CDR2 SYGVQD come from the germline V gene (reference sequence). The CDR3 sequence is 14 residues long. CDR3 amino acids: CASSGQGSYNEQFF. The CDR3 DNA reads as TGCGCCAGCAGTGGGCAGGGTTCCTACAATGAGCAGTTCTTC.

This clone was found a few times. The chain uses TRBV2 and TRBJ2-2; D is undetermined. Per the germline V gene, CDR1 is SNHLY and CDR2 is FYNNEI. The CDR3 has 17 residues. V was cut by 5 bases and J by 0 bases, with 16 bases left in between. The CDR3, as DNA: TGTGCCAGCAGTTATCCTCGGTTGGGCGCGAACACCGGGGAGCTGTTTTTT. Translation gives CASSYPRLGANTGELFF.

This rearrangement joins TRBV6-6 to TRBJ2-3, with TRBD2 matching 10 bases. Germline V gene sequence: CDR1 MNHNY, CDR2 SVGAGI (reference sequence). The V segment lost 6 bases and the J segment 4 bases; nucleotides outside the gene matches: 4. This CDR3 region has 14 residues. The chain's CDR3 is CASRGGTSADTQYF. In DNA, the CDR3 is TGTGCCAGCAGGGGGGGGACTAGCGCAGATACGCAGTATTTT.

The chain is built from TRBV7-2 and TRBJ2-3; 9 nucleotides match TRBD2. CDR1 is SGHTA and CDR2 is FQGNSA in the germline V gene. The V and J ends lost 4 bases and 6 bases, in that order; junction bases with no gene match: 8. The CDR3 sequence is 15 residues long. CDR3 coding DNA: TGTGCCAGCAGCTCACTAGCGGCGGGGGGGGATACGCAGTATTTT. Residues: CASSSLAAGGDTQYF.

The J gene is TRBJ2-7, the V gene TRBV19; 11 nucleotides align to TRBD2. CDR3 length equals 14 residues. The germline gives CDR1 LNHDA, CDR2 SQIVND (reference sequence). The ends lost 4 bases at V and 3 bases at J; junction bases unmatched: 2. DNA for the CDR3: TGTGCCAGTAGTAGCGGGACTAGCGGCTACGAGCAGTACTTC. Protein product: CASSSGTSGYEQYF.

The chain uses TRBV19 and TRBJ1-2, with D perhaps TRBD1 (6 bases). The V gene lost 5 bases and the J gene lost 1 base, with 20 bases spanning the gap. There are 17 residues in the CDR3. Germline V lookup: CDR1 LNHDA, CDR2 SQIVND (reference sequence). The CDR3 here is CASSAPLSGQINYGYTF. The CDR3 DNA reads TGTGCCAGTAGTGCGCCCCTCTCTGGACAGATTAACTATGGCTACACCTTC. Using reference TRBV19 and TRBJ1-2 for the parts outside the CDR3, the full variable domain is DGGITQSPKYLFRKEGQNVTLSCEQNLNHDAMYWYRQDPGQGLRLIYYSQIVNDFQKGDIAEGYSVSREKKESFPLTVTSAQKNPTAFYLCASSAPLSGQINYGYTFGSGTRLTVV.

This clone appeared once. CDR3 sequence reads: CASSPQTGPNTEAFF. In nucleotides, the CDR3 is TGTGCCAGCAGCCCCCAGACAGGACCGAACACTGAAGCTTTCTTT. The V call is TRBV9, the J call TRBJ1-1, with a possible D match to TRBD1 (6 bases). With 4 bases removed from V and 1 base from J, the gap between germline ends came to 14 bases. The CDR3 extends over 15 amino acids. From germline, CDR1 is SGDLS and CDR2 YYNGEE.

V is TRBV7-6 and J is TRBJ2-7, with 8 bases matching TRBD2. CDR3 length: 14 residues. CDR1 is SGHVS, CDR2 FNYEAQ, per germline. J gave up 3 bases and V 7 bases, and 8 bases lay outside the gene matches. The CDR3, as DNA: TGTGCCAGCACCCCGGGAACTAGCGGCTACGAGCAGTACTTC. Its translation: CASTPGTSGYEQYF.

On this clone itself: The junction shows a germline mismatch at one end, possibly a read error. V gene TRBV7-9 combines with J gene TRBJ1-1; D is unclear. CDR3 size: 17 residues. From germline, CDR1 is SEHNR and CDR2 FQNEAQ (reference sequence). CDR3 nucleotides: TGTTCCAGCGGGCCCAGCTACAGAACAAAAGAGAAAACTGAAGCTTTCTTT. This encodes CSSGPSYRTKEKTEAFF.

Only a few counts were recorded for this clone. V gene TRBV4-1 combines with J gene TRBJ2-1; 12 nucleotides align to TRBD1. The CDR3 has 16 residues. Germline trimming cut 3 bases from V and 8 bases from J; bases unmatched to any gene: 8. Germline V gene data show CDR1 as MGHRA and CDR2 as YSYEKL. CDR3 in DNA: TGCGCCAGCAGCCAGAAGACCGGGACAGGGGGCCATGAGCAGTTCTTC. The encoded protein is CASSQKTGTGGHEQFF.

The CDR3 reads CASSLVRNTEAFF. CDR3 nucleotides: TGTGCCAGCAGTTTAGTCCGGAACACTGAAGCTTTCTTT. The chain employs TRBV27 and TRBJ1-1, with unresolved D. Trimming removed 2 bases at V and 1 base at J, with 5 bases between. The CDR3 covers 13 residues. Germline V lookup: CDR1 MNHEY, CDR2 SMNVEV (reference sequence).

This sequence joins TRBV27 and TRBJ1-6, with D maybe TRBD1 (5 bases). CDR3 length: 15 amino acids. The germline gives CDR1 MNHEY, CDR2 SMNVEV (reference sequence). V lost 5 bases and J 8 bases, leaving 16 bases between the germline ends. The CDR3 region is CASSPDSNSYSPLHF. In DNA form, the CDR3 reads TGTGCCAGCAGTCCAGACAGCAACTCATATTCACCCCTCCACTTT.

The CDR3 sequence: CASTTGDYEQYF. As DNA, the CDR3 is TGTGCTAGTACAACAGGGGACTACGAGCAGTACTTC. This chain links TRBV12-5 with TRBJ2-7; 7 bases are a match to TRBD1. This CDR3 comprises 12 residues. The germline gives CDR1 LGHNT, CDR2 FRNRAP. Trimming at V came to 8 bases and at J to 3 bases, leaving 4 bases not matched to a gene.

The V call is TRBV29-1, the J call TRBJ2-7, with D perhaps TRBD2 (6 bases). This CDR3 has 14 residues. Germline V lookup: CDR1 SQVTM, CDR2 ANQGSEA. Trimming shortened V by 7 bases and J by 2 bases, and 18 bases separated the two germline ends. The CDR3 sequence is CSAGRGTSTYEQYF. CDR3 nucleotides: TGCAGCGCTGGCCGCGGGACGTCAACCTACGAGCAGTACTTC.

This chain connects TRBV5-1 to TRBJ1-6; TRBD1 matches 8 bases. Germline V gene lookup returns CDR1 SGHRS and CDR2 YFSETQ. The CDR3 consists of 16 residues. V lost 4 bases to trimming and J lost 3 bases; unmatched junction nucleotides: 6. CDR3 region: CASSDQGAFYNSPLHF. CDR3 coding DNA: TGCGCCAGCAGCGACCAGGGGGCTTTCTATAATTCACCCCTCCACTTT.

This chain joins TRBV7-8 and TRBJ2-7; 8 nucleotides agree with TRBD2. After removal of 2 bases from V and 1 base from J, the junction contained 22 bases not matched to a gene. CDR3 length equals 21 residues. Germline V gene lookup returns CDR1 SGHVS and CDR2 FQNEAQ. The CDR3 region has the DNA TGTGCCAGCAGCTTACGTCTCGGGTTGGGACTAGGCGCCGTGCTTTCCTACGAGCAGTACTTC. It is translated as CASSLRLGLGLGAVLSYEQYF.

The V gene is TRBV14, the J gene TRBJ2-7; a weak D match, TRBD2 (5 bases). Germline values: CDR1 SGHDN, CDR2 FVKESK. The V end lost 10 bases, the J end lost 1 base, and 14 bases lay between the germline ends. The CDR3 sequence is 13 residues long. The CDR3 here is CATGLAGSYEQYF. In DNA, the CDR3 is TGTGCCACCGGGCTAGCTGGGTCCTACGAGCAGTACTTC. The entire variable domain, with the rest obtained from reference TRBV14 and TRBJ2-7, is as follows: EAGVTQFPSHSVIEKGQTVTLRCDPISGHDNLYWYRRVMGKEIKFLLHFVKESKQDESGMPNNRFLAERTGGTYSTLKVQPAELEDSGVYFCATGLAGSYEQYFGPGTRLTVT.

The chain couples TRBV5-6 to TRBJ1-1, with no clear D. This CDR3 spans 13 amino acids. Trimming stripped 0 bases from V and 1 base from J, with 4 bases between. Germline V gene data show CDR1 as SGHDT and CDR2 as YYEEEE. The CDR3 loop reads CASSLDKNTEAFF. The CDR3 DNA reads TGTGCCAGCAGCTTGGACAAGAACACTGAAGCTTTCTTT. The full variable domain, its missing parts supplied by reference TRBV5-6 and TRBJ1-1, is DAGVTQSPTHLIKTRGQQVTLRCSPKSGHDTVSWYQQALGQGPQFIFQYYEEEERQRGNFPDRFSGHQFPNYSSELNVNALLLGDSALYLCASSLDKNTEAFFGQGTRLTVV.

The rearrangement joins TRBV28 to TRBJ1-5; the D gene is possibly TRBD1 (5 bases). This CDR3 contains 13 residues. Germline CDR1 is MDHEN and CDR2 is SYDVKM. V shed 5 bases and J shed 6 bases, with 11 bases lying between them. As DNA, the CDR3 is TGTGCCAGCAGTAAGCTGGGGGGTCAGCCCCAGCATTTT. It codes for CASSKLGGQPQHF.

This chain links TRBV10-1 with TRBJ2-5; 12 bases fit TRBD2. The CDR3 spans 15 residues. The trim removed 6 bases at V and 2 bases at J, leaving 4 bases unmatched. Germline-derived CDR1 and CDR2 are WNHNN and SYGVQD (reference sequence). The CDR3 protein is CASSPSGRVQETQYF. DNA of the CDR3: TGCGCCAGCAGCCCTAGCGGGAGGGTACAAGAGACCCAGTACTTC.

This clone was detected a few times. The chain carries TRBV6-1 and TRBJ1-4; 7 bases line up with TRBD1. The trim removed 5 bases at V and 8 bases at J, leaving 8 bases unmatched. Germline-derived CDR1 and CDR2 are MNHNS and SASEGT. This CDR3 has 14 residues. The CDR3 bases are TGTGCCAGCAGTCAAGACAGGGATCGCGAAAAACTGTTTTTT. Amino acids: CASSQDRDREKLFF.

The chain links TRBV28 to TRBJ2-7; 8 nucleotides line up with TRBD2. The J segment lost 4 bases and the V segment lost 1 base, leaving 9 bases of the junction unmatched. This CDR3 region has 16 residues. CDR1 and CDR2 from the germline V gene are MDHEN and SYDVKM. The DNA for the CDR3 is TGTGCCAGCAGTTTATATTACGGGAGGGCCAGGTACGAGCAGTACTTC. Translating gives CASSLYYGRARYEQYF. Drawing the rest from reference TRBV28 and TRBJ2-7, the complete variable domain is DVKVTQSSRYLVKRTGEKVFLECVQDMDHENMFWYRQDPGLGLRLIYFSYDVKMKEKGDIPEGYSVSREKKERFSLILESASTNQTSMYLCASSLYYGRARYEQYFGPGTRLTVT.